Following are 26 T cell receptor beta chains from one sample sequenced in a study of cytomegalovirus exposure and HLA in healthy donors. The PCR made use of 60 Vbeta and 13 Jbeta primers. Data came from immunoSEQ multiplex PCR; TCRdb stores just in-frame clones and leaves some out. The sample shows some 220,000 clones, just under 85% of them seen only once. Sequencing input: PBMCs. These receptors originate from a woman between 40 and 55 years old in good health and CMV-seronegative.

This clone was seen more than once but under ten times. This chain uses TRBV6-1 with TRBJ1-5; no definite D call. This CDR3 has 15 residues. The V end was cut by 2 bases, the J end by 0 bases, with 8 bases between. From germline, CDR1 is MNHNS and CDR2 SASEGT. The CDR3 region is CASSESGTSNQPQHF. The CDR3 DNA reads TGTGCCAGCAGTGAATCAGGAACTAGCAATCAGCCCCAGCATTTT.

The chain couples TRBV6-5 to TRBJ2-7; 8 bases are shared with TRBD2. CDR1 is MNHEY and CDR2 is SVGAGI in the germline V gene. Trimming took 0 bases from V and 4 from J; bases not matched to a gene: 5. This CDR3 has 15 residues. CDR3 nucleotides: TGTGCCAGCAGTTACTCGGCGGGGGGCGGGTACGAGCAGTACTTC. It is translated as CASSYSAGGGYEQYF.

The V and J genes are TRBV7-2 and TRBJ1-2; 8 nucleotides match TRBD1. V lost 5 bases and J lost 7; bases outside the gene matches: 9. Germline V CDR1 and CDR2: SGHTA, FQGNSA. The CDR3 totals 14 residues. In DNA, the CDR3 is TGTGCCAGCAGCCCCGGCAGGGGGCGACTTGGCTACACCTTC. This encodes CASSPGRGRLGYTF.

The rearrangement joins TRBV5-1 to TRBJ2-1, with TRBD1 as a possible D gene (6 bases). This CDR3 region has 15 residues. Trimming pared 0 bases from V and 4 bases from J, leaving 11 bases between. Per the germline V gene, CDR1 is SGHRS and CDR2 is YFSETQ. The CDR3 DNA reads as TGCGCCAGCAGCTTGGCGGACAGAGAATACAATGAGCAGTTCTTC. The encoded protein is CASSLADREYNEQFF.

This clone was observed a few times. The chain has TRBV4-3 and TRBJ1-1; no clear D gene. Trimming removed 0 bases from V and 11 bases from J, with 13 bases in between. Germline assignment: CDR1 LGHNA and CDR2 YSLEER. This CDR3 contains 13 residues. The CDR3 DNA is TGCGCCAGCAGCCAAGATCGGGGAGGGAGGGCTTTCTTT. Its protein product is CASSQDRGGRAFF.

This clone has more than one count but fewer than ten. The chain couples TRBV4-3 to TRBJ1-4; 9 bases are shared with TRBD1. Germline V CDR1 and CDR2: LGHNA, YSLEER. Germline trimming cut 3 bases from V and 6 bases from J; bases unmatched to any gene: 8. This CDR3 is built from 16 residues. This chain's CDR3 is CASSQSPGQGDEKLFF. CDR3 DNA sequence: TGCGCCAGCAGCCAGTCACCGGGACAGGGTGATGAAAAACTGTTTTTT.

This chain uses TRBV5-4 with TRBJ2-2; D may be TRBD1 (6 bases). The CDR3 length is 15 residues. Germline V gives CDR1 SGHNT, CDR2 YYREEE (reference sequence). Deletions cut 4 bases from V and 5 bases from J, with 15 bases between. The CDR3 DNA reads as TGTGCCAGCAGCCGTTGGACAGAAAGAACCGGGGAGCTGTTTTTT. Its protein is CASSRWTERTGELFF.

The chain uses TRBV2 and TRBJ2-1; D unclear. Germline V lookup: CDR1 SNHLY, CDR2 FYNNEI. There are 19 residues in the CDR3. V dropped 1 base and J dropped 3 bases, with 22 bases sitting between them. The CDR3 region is CASSEVPGSTPKSYNEQFF. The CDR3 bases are TGTGCCAGCAGTGAAGTTCCAGGATCAACCCCAAAAAGCTACAATGAGCAGTTCTTC.

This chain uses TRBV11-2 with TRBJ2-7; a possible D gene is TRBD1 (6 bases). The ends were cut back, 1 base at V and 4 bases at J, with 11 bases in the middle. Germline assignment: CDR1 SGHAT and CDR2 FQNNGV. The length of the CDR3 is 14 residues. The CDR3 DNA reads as TGTGCCAGCAGCTTAGGAGGGGGTGGGTACGAGCAGTACTTC. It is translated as CASSLGGGGYEQYF.

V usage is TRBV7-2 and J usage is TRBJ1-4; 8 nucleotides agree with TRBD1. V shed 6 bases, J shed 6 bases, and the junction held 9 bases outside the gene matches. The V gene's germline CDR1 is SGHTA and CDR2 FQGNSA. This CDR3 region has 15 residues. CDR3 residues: CASSFSDREYEKLFF. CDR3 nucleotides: TGTGCCAGCAGTTTTTCGGACAGGGAATATGAAAAACTGTTTTTT.

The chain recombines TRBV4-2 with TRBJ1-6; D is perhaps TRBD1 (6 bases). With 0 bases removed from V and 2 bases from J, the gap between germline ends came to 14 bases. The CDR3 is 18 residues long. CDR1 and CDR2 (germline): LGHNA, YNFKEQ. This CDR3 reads CASSQEGAGVTYNSPLHF. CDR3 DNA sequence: TGTGCCAGCAGCCAAGAAGGGGCAGGGGTGACCTATAATTCACCCCTCCACTTT.

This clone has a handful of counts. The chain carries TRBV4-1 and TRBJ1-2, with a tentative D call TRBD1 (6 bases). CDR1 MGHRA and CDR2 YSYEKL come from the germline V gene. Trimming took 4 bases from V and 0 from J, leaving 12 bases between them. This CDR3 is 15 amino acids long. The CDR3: CASSLLSGANYGYTF. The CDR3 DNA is TGCGCCAGCAGCCTCCTTTCAGGGGCTAACTATGGCTACACCTTC.

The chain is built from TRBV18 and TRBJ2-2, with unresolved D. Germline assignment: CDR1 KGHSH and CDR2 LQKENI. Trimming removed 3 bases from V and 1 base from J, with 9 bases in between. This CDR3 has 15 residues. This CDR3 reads CASSPGQMNTGELFF. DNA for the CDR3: TGTGCCAGCTCACCGGGCCAAATGAACACCGGGGAGCTGTTTTTT.

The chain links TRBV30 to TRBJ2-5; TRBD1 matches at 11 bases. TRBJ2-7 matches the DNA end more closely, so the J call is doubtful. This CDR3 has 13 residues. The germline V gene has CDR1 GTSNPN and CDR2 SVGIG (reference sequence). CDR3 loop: CAGTGTGGYEQYF. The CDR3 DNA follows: TGTGCCGGAACCGGGACAGGGGGTTACGAGCAGTACTTC.

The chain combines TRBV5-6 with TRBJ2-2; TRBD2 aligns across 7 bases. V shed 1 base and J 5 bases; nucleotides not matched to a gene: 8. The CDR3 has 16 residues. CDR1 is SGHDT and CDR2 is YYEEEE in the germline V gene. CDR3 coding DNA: TGTGCCAGCAGCTTGCTAGGCTCGGGGGGAACCGGGGAGCTGTTTTTT. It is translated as CASSLLGSGGTGELFF. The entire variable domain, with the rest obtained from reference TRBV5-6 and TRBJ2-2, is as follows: DAGVTQSPTHLIKTRGQQVTLRCSPKSGHDTVSWYQQALGQGPQFIFQYYEEEERQRGNFPDRFSGHQFPNYSSELNVNALLLGDSALYLCASSLLGSGGTGELFFGEGSRLTVL.

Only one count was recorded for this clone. CDR3 protein: CASSLGPAGENTGELFF. The CDR3 DNA reads TGTGCCAGCAGCTTAGGGCCGGCGGGAGAGAACACCGGGGAGCTGTTTTTT. This chain uses TRBV7-8 with TRBJ2-2; 7 bases match TRBD2. The CDR3 spans 17 residues. Germline values: CDR1 SGHVS, CDR2 FQNEAQ. Losses at the gene ends were 1 base for V and 1 base for J; bases not matched to a gene: 6.

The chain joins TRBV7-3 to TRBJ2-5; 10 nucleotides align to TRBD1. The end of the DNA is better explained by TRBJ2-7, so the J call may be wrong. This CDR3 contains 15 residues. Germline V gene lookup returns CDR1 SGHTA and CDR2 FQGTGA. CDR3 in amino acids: CASRHSGTGAYEQYF. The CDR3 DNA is TGTGCCAGCAGGCATTCCGGGACAGGGGCCTACGAGCAGTACTTC.

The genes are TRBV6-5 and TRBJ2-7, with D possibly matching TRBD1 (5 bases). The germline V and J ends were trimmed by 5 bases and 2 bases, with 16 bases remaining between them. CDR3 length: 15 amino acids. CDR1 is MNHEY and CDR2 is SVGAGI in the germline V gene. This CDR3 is CASSLQVGATYEQYF. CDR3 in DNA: TGTGCCAGCAGTCTACAGGTTGGGGCGACCTACGAGCAGTACTTC.

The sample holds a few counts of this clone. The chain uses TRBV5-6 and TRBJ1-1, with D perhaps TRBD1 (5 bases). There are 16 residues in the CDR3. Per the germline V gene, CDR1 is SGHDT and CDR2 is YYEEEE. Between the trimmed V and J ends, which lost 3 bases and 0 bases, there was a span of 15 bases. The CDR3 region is CASSSDAGRLNTEAFF. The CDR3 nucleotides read TGTGCCAGCAGCTCCGATGCGGGACGGTTGAACACTGAAGCTTTCTTT.

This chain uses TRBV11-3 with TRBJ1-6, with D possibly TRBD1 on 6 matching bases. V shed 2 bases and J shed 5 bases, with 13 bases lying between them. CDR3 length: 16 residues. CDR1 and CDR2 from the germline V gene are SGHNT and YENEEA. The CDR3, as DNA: TGTGCCAGCAGCTTATATGGACAGCGAAATAATTCACCCCTCCACTTT. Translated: CASSLYGQRNNSPLHF.

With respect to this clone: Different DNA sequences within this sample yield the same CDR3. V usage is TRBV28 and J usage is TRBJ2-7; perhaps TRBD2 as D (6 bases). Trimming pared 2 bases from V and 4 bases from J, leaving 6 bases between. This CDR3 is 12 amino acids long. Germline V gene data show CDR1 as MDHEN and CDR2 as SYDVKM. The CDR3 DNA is TGTGCCAGCAGTTTAGGGGGGTACGAGCAGTACTTC. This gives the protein CASSLGGYEQYF.

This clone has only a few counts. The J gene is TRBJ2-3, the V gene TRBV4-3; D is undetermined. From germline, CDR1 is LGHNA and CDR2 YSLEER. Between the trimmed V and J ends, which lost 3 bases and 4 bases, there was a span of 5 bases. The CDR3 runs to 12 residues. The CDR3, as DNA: TGCGCCAGCAGCCAGCCGGCAGATACGCAGTATTTT. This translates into CASSQPADTQYF.

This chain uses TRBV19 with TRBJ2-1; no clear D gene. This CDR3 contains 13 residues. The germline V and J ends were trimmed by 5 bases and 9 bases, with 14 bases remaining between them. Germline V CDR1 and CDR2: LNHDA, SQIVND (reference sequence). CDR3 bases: TGTGCCAGTAGTCCGGCGGTACTTGGTGAGCAGTTCTTC. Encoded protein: CASSPAVLGEQFF. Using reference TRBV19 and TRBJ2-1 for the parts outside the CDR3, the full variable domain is DGGITQSPKYLFRKEGQNVTLSCEQNLNHDAMYWYRQDPGQGLRLIYYSQIVNDFQKGDIAEGYSVSREKKESFPLTVTSAQKNPTAFYLCASSPAVLGEQFFGPGTRLTVL.

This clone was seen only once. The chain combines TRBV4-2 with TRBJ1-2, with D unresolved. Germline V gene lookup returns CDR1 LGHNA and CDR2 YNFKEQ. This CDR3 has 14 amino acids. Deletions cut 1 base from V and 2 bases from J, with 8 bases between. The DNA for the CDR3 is TGTGCCAGCAGCCAAGGGCTCGGGAACTATGGCTACACCTTC. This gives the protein CASSQGLGNYGYTF.

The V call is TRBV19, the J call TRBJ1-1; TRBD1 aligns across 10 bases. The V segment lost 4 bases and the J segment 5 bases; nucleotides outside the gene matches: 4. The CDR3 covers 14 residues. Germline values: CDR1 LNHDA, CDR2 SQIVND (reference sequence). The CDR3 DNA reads TGTGCCAGTAGTACGGGACAGGGGTTGACTGAAGCTTTCTTT. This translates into CASSTGQGLTEAFF.

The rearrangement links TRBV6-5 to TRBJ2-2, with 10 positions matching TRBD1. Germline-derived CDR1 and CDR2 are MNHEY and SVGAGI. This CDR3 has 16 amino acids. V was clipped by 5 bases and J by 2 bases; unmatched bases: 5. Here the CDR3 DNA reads TGTGCCAGCAGTAACTGGGACAGGGGAAACACCGGGGAGCTGTTTTTT. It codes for CASSNWDRGNTGELFF.